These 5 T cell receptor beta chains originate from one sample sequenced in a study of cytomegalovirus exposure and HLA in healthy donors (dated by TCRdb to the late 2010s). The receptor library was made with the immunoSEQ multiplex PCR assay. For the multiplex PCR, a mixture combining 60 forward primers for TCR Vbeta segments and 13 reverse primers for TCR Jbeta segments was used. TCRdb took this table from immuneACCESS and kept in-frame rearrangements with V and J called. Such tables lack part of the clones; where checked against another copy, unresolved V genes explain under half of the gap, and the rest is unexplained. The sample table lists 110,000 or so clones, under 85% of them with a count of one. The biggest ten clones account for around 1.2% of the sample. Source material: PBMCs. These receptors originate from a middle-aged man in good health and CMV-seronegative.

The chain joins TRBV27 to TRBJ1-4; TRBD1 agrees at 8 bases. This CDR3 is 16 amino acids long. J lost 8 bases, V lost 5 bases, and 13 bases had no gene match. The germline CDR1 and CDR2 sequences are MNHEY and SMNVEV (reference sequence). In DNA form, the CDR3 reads TGTGCCAGCAGTACCGACAGGGGCTTAGCTCGAGAAAAACTGTTTTTT. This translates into CASSTDRGLAREKLFF.

DNA of the CDR3: TGTGCCAGCTCACAACAGGGTTTTGGGAACACTGAAGCTTTCTTT. This encodes CASSQQGFGNTEAFF. J is TRBJ1-1 and V is TRBV18; a possible D gene is TRBD1 (6 bases). The CDR3 runs to 15 residues. Trimming took 4 bases from V and 1 from J, leaving 13 bases between them. The V gene's germline CDR1 is KGHSH and CDR2 LQKENI.

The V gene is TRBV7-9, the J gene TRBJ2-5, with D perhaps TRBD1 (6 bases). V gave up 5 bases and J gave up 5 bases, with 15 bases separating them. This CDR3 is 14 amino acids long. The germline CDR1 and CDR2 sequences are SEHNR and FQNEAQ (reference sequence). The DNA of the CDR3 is TGTGCCAGCAGCAGAAACAGGGAAGAGGAGACCCAGTACTTC. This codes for CASSRNREEETQYF.

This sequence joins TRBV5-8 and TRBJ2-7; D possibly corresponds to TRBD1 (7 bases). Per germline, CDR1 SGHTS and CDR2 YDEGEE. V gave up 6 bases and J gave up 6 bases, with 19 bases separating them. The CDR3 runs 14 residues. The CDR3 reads CASTVRQGGFEQYF. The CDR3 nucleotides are TGTGCCAGCACCGTTCGACAGGGAGGATTCGAGCAGTACTTC.

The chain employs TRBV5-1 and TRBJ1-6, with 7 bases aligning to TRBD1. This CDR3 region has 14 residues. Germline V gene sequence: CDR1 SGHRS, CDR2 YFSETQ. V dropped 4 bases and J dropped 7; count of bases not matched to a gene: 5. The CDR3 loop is CASSPTGVNSPLHF. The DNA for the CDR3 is TGCGCCAGCAGCCCTACAGGGGTAAATTCACCCCTCCACTTT.